Below are 29 T cell receptor beta chains sequenced from a single sample in a study of cytomegalovirus exposure and HLA in healthy donors. The PCR was carried out with 60 Vbeta primers and 13 Jbeta primers. Sequenced by immunoSEQ multiplex PCR; TCRdb stores in-frame clones only, minus some. The sample yields about 72,000 clones, of which the top ten take up around 2.5%. The sequencing sample was made of PBMCs. Source of these receptors: a man aged 40-50 years in good health and CMV-seronegative.

V is TRBV2 and J is TRBJ1-1, with D unclear. The CDR3 length is 12 residues. V shed 6 bases and J shed 5 bases, with 10 bases lying between them. Germline V gene lookup returns CDR1 SNHLY and CDR2 FYNNEI. The CDR3 DNA is TGTGCCAGCAGCGCCTATGAAACTGAAGCTTTCTTT. This encodes CASSAYETEAFF.

In DNA, the CDR3 is TGTGCCAGCAGCCAAAAAAAAGTGACAGAAACAAATGAAAAACTGTTTTTT. Amino acids: CASSQKKVTETNEKLFF. The chain has TRBV14 and TRBJ1-4; tentatively, D is TRBD1 (5 bases). Germline V CDR1 and CDR2: SGHDN, FVKESK. The CDR3 totals 17 residues. The V end was cut by 2 bases, the J end by 5 bases, with 18 bases between. The whole variable domain, filled in from reference TRBV14 and TRBJ1-4, reads EAGVTQFPSHSVIEKGQTVTLRCDPISGHDNLYWYRRVMGKEIKFLLHFVKESKQDESGMPNNRFLAERTGGTYSTLKVQPAELEDSGVYFCASSQKKVTETNEKLFFGSGTQLSVL.

The rearrangement joins TRBV11-2 to TRBJ1-2, with a weak D call TRBD1 (6 bases). The germline gives CDR1 SGHAT, CDR2 FQNNGV. Trimming pared 6 bases from V and 9 bases from J, leaving 14 bases between. CDR3 size: 12 residues. This CDR3 reads CASSSWGGSYTF. The CDR3, as DNA: TGTGCCAGCAGTTCCTGGGGGGGCAGCTACACCTTC.

V is TRBV28 and J is TRBJ2-3; TRBD2 agrees at 11 bases. Germline values: CDR1 MDHEN, CDR2 SYDVKM. This CDR3 has 17 amino acids. J lost 3 bases, V lost 4 bases, and 9 bases had no gene match. CDR3 nucleotides: TGTGCCAGCAGTTACGCCCCTAGCGGGGGGCGGACAGATACGCAGTATTTT. Its translation: CASSYAPSGGRTDTQYF.

This chain joins TRBV2 and TRBJ1-6, with D perhaps matching TRBD1 (5 bases). The CDR3 sequence is 17 residues long. The germline V gene encodes CDR1 SNHLY and CDR2 FYNNEI. V was pared by 8 bases and J by 3 bases, with 20 bases between. CDR3 residues: CASAGLTADYYNSPLHF. The CDR3 bases are TGTGCCAGCGCGGGACTTACCGCTGACTACTATAATTCACCCCTCCACTTT.

The chain joins TRBV2 to TRBJ2-3, with TRBD2 as a possible D gene (5 bases). The CDR3 contains 15 residues. Trimming stripped 3 bases from V and 3 bases from J, with 13 bases between. CDR1 and CDR2 (germline): SNHLY, FYNNEI. The CDR3 DNA sequence: TGTGCCAGCAGTGACTCTAGAGGGCAGACAGATACGCAGTATTTT. It is translated as CASSDSRGQTDTQYF.

This chain uses TRBV30 with TRBJ1-1, with a possible D match to TRBD1 (5 bases). The CDR3 is 14 amino acids. Germline CDR1 GTSNPN, CDR2 SVGIG (reference sequence). The germline V and J ends were trimmed by 4 bases and 7 bases, with 19 bases remaining between them. In DNA form, the CDR3 reads TGTGCCTGGAAAAACGGCAGGGTGTCAATTGAAGCTTTCTTT. Protein product: CAWKNGRVSIEAFF.

The rearrangement links TRBV4-1 to TRBJ2-1; the match to TRBD1 covers 10 bases. The CDR3 contains 17 residues. Germline V gene sequence: CDR1 MGHRA, CDR2 YSYEKL. V lost 1 base and J lost 4; bases outside the gene matches: 7. The CDR3 spells CASSQVKRQGAYNEQFF. The CDR3 nucleotides are TGCGCCAGCAGCCAAGTAAAACGACAGGGGGCATACAATGAGCAGTTCTTC.

The V gene is TRBV6-5, the J gene TRBJ1-1, with 7 positions matching TRBD1. This CDR3 is built from 15 residues. With V trimmed by 6 bases and J by 1 base, 8 bases remained unmatched. Germline values: CDR1 MNHEY, CDR2 SVGAGI. The CDR3 region has the DNA TGTGCCAGCAGCCCCGACAGGGATAAGAACACTGAAGCTTTCTTT. This codes for CASSPDRDKNTEAFF.

DNA of the CDR3: TGTGCCAGCAGCCCCGTCCTAGCGGGGGGGCTCACAGATACGCAGTATTTT. Translated: CASSPVLAGGLTDTQYF. This chain links TRBV7-8 with TRBJ2-3; 12 bases align to TRBD2. The J segment lost 2 bases and the V segment lost 5 bases, leaving 8 bases of the junction unmatched. This CDR3 has 17 residues. CDR1 and CDR2 (germline): SGHVS, FQNEAQ.

The CDR3 bases are TGTGCCAGCAGCGTAGCTGTGGGGGGAGAGACCCAGTACTTC. Residues: CASSVAVGGETQYF. This rearrangement joins TRBV9 to TRBJ2-5, with D possibly matching TRBD2 (6 bases). Trimming pared 0 bases from V and 4 bases from J, leaving 10 bases between. Germline V gene data show CDR1 as SGDLS and CDR2 as YYNGEE. The CDR3 covers 14 residues.

The V call is TRBV28, the J call TRBJ1-6; perhaps TRBD1 as D (6 bases). Germline V CDR1 and CDR2: MDHEN, SYDVKM. This CDR3 spans 15 amino acids. Trimming stripped 2 bases from V and 10 bases from J, with 15 bases between. CDR3 bases: TGTGCCAGCAGTTTAGGACAGTATTCGGTATCACCCCTCCACTTT. Its translation is CASSLGQYSVSPLHF.

This chain connects TRBV7-9 to TRBJ2-3; 8 bases line up with TRBD2. In germline, CDR1 is SEHNR, CDR2 FQNEAQ (reference sequence). This CDR3 is built from 16 residues. V lost 7 bases and J lost 5; bases outside the gene matches: 14. The CDR3 DNA sequence: TGTGCCAGCACCCAGTCGGGGGGGGGCCTGGGAGATACGCAGTATTTT. Residues: CASTQSGGGLGDTQYF.

This chain connects TRBV28 to TRBJ2-1; 10 positions agree with TRBD1. Unmatched junction bases numbered 4, after V lost 5 bases and J lost 0 bases. The CDR3 has 16 residues. CDR1 and CDR2 from the germline V gene are MDHEN and SYDVKM. In nucleotides, the CDR3 is TGTGCCAGCAGTCTCGGACAGGGGGGCTCCTACAATGAGCAGTTCTTC. Residues: CASSLGQGGSYNEQFF.

CDR3 DNA: TGTGCCAGCAGCCCCGTGGGAGGGTCACCCCTCCACTTT. Protein: CASSPVGGSPLHF. This chain connects TRBV7-3 to TRBJ1-6; D is unclear. CDR3 length equals 13 residues. Per germline, CDR1 SGHTA and CDR2 FQGTGA. Trimming took off 5 bases at V and 10 bases at J, with 12 bases between the two ends.

This chain joins TRBV4-2 and TRBJ2-2, with 12 positions matching TRBD2. V dropped 6 bases and J dropped 7; count of bases not matched to a gene: 6. The CDR3 totals 15 residues. Germline values: CDR1 LGHNA, CDR2 YNFKEQ. The CDR3 DNA is TGTGCCAGCAGTCTAGCGGGGGGGCCCGGCGGGGAGCTGTTTTTT. This translates into CASSLAGGPGGELFF.

This chain connects TRBV27 to TRBJ2-7; a possible D gene is TRBD2 (5 bases). Germline V gene sequence: CDR1 MNHEY, CDR2 SMNVEV (reference sequence). V gave up 7 bases and J gave up 1 base, with 8 bases separating them. This CDR3 is built from 12 residues. The CDR3 nucleotides read TGTGCCAGCAAGGACTCATCCTACGAGCAGTACTTC. It translates to CASKDSSYEQYF.

V usage is TRBV6-4 and J usage is TRBJ1-5, with 9 nucleotides matching TRBD1. V was pared by 4 bases and J by 7 bases, with 5 bases of the junction left unmatched. CDR1 and CDR2 from the germline V gene are MRHNA and SNTAGT. The CDR3 covers 14 residues. For the CDR3, the DNA is TGTGCCAGCAGTGCAACAGGGGGCGAACAGCCCCAGCATTTT. This gives the protein CASSATGGEQPQHF.

The V gene is TRBV2, the J gene TRBJ2-7; tentative D call: TRBD1 (5 bases). Per the germline V gene, CDR1 is SNHLY and CDR2 is FYNNEI. The CDR3 length is 13 residues. V lost 3 bases to trimming and J lost 4 bases, with 10 bases between them. CDR3 DNA sequence: TGTGCCAGCAGTGAGGACACATTATACGAGCAGTACTTC. Its translation: CASSEDTLYEQYF.

The chain combines TRBV5-1 with TRBJ2-3; the D gene is possibly TRBD1 (7 bases). Per germline, CDR1 SGHRS and CDR2 YFSETQ. This CDR3 has 15 residues. The V and J ends lost 0 bases and 5 bases respectively, with 13 bases between them. The CDR3: CASSLEGRGVDTQYF. DNA of the CDR3: TGCGCCAGCAGCTTGGAGGGCAGGGGGGTAGATACGCAGTATTTT.

The chain carries TRBV19 and TRBJ1-2, with 7 bases identical to TRBD1. The CDR3 is made up of 17 amino acids. CDR1 and CDR2 (germline): LNHDA, SQIVND (reference sequence). V lost 0 bases to trimming and J lost 0 bases; unmatched junction nucleotides: 7. CDR3 sequence (DNA): TGTGCCAGTAGTATAGATCTAAGAACAGGGGCTAACTATGGCTACACCTTC. It codes for CASSIDLRTGANYGYTF.

This rearrangement joins TRBV7-2 to TRBJ2-5, with 7 bases aligning to TRBD2. The CDR3 spans 15 residues. Germline assignment: CDR1 SGHTA and CDR2 FQGNSA. The V and J ends lost 5 bases and 2 bases, in that order; junction bases with no gene match: 8. CDR3 protein: CASSPQLRGQETQYF. The DNA of the CDR3 is TGTGCCAGCAGCCCACAATTGCGGGGGCAAGAGACCCAGTACTTC.

The chain uses TRBV18 and TRBJ2-2; 7 nucleotides align to TRBD1. Germline V CDR1 and CDR2: KGHSH, LQKENI. The CDR3 contains 15 residues. J lost 4 bases, V lost 3 bases, and 5 bases had no gene match. The CDR3 spells CASSPTTGSTGELFF. CDR3 in DNA: TGTGCCAGCTCACCTACGACAGGGTCCACCGGGGAGCTGTTTTTT.

This sequence joins TRBV12-5 and TRBJ1-2; the D is unclear. CDR3 length: 12 residues. Trimming took 1 base from V and 7 from J, leaving 7 bases between them. Germline loops: CDR1 LGHNT, CDR2 FRNRAP. CDR3 sequence: CASGLGGFGYTF. The CDR3 DNA reads as TGTGCTAGTGGTTTGGGAGGGTTTGGCTACACCTTC.

This chain joins TRBV6-5 and TRBJ2-7, with D uncertain. Germline CDR1 MNHEY, CDR2 SVGAGI. This CDR3 is 13 amino acids long. V shed 5 bases and J shed 0 bases, with 8 bases lying between them. The CDR3 spells CASSTVFSYEQYF. CDR3 nucleotide sequence: TGTGCCAGCAGTACAGTCTTCTCCTACGAGCAGTACTTC.

The chain has TRBV7-2 and TRBJ1-5, with D tentatively TRBD1 (5 bases). Trimming removed 1 base at V and 4 bases at J, with 14 bases between. CDR1 is SGHTA and CDR2 is FQGNSA in the germline V gene. The CDR3 length is 16 residues. CDR3 nucleotides: TGTGCCAGCAGCTTAGTAGGGACTGGACGTAATCAGCCCCAGCATTTT. Encoded protein: CASSLVGTGRNQPQHF.

The V gene is TRBV5-5, the J gene TRBJ2-7; D is perhaps TRBD1 (6 bases). V lost 0 bases and J 0 bases, leaving 10 bases between the germline ends. The CDR3 is 15 residues long. Germline CDR1 is SGHKS and CDR2 is YYEKEE (reference sequence). The CDR3, as DNA: TGTGCCAGCAGCTTGGCCGCAGGGGTCTCCTACGAGCAGTACTTC. Protein: CASSLAAGVSYEQYF.

This clone is classed as medium-sized by frequency. Other DNA sequences in this specimen translate into the identical CDR3. The chain recombines TRBV7-2 with TRBJ2-7; D is perhaps TRBD1 (5 bases). V lost 5 bases and J 1 base, leaving 15 bases between the germline ends. Looked up from germline, CDR1 is SGHTA and CDR2 is FQGNSA. CDR3 size: 15 residues. The CDR3 sequence is CASSPGNPWSYEQYF. In nucleotides, the CDR3 is TGTGCCAGCAGCCCAGGGAATCCCTGGTCCTACGAGCAGTACTTC.

The gene calls are TRBV6-1 and TRBJ1-4; 8 positions match TRBD1. The CDR3 spans 14 residues. From germline, CDR1 is MNHNS and CDR2 SASEGT. V lost 4 bases, J lost 5 bases, and 3 bases stayed unmatched. In DNA, the CDR3 is TGTGCCAGCAGTGCAGGGGGCGGGAATGAAAAACTGTTTTTT. Encoded protein: CASSAGGGNEKLFF.